This TCR beta chain was profiled in a study of T cell responses to AZD1222 COVID-19 vaccine. Study-level points and caveats: Across spike, vaccine-associated CD4 TCRs were found, dominant at 160-218 and 743-854. White British donors predominated, females outnumbered males, and clonal diversity was possibly underestimated. At baseline, seropositivity was found in only a handful of AZD1222 recipients.

Regarding this clone: What it binds is not known.

Trimming shortened V by 1 base and J by 1 base, and 9 bases separated the two germline ends. CDR3 length equals 15 residues. Germline V gene data show CDR1 as KGHDR and CDR2 as SFDVKD. Sequencing was performed with immunoSEQ multiplex PCR; in TCRdb, only in-frame clones are kept and a portion is missing. The sample has some 110,000 clones; 80% to 90% are singletons. The sequencing here drew on peripheral blood, taken on day 0 of MenACWY control vaccination. The sequence came from an adult in good health. The chain joins TRBV24-1 to TRBJ2-5; D possibly corresponds to TRBD2 (5 bases). CDR3 nucleotides: TGTGCCACCAGTGATTTCGAGGGAACCCAAGAGACCCAGTACTTC. The encoded protein is CATSDFEGTQETQYF.